The T cell receptor (beta chain) described here comes from a study of tumor-infiltrating lymphocytes in primary liver carcinoma. Study information: Surgeons resected the patients' primary liver carcinomas. General study results and limits: In tumor-adjacent and tumor-blood pairs, overlap was lower than in tumor region pairs.

The CDR3 contains 18 residues. The germline gives CDR1 LGHNA, CDR2 YSLEER. As for this clonotype: Its specificity is not known. One junction end disagrees with the germline gene, perhaps due to a read error.

Using a constant-region primer together with ProtoScript II reverse transcriptase, TCR beta cDNA was made from around 0.55 ug of total RNA. Nested multiplex PCR, run for three rounds with slightly modified ARM-PCR, yielded TCR beta libraries. TRBV1-TRBV30 forward primers paired with a C-beta reverse primer were used in the first two PCR rounds, which ran 9 to 10 cycles each. TCRdb reprocessed the multiplex PCR reads via MiXCR and lists one record per CDR3 protein. This sample has about 300,000 distinct CDR3 sequences, with roughly two thirds found just once. Unsorted whole blood served as the source of blood RNA, and germline DNA was extracted as well.

This sequence was found in a middle-aged man with primary liver carcinoma and hepatitis B virus infection. This chain connects TRBV4-3 to TRBJ2-3; 9 bases map to TRBD2. What was sequenced was peripheral blood. CDR3 region: CATCHSPPGSGSTDTQYF. The CDR3 DNA is TGCGCCACCTGCCATTCTCCCCCGGGTAGCGGGAGCACAGACACGCAGTATTTT.